The 2 T cell receptor beta chains reported below all come from one sample, sequenced in a study of blood T cells in healthy people across ages. Then a second PCR, running about 6 to 12 cycles, was carried out with a sample-barcoded 5' primer and a J-beta primer mix. Using its own MiXCR run on the 5' RACE reads, TCRdb lists one record per CDR3 protein. The sample lists around 970,000 distinct CDR3 sequences; 51% were seen once. Sequenced sample: blood. These receptors all stem from a woman aged 60-70 years in good health.

This chain links TRBV6-2 or TRBV6-3 with TRBJ2-7; 7 bases agree with TRBD2. Losses at the gene ends were 2 bases for V and 2 bases for J; bases not matched to a gene: 6. The CDR3 length is 15 residues. Germline V gene lookup returns CDR1 MNHEY and CDR2 SVGEGT. The CDR3 DNA reads as TGTGCCAGCAGTTACCTCACTAGCGCCGCCTACGAGCAGTACTTC. Protein sequence: CASSYLTSAAYEQYF.

This clonotype came up a few times. The V gene is TRBV27, the J gene TRBJ2-4, with TRBD2 matching over 10 bases. The CDR3 has 15 residues. V lost 2 bases, J lost 13 bases, and 11 bases stayed unmatched. CDR1 is MNHEY and CDR2 is SMNVEV in the germline V gene (reference sequence). CDR3 protein: CASSLVSSGRGEQYF. In DNA form, the CDR3 reads TGTGCCAGCAGTTTAGTCTCTAGCGGGAGAGGGGAGCAGTACTTC.